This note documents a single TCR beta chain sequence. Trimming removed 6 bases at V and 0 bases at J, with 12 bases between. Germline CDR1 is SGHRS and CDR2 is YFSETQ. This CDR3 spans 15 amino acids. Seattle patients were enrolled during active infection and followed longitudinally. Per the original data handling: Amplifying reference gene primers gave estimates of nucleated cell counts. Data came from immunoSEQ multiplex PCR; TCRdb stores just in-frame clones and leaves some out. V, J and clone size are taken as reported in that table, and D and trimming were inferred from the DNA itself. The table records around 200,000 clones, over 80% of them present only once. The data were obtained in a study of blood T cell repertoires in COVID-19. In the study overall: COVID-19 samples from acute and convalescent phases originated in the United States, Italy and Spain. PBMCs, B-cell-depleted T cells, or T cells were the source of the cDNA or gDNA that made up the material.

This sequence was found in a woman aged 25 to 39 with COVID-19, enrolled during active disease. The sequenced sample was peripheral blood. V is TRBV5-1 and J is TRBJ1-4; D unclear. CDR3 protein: CASTLNPATNEKLFF. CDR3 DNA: TGCGCCAGCACCCTTAACCCGGCAACTAATGAAAAACTGTTTTTT.